This T cell receptor (beta chain) was found in a study of T-cell reconstitution after alpha-beta-depleted transplantation in children. Looked up from germline, CDR1 is SEHNR and CDR2 is FQNEAQ (reference sequence). Trimming removed 1 base from V and 3 bases from J; junction bases left unmatched: 2. The CDR3 contains 15 residues. For TCRbeta, the library was prepared with unique molecular identifiers. TCRdb passed the PCR reads through MiXCR, listing each CDR3 protein once. The sample yields over 70,000 distinct CDR3 sequences, about 8% seen once. The sample consisted of PBMCs from the stem cell graft donor, taken from the stem cell graft. The TCR was taken from a human donor who donated a stem cell graft to a child with congenital amegakaryocytic thrombocytopenia. This chain connects TRBV7-9 to TRBJ2-7; TRBD2 agrees at 11 bases. As DNA, the CDR3 is TGTGCCAGCAGCTTAGATGGACTAGCGGGCTACGAGCAGTACTTC. Its translation: CASSLDGLAGYEQYF.